A selection of T cell receptor beta chains follows, all from one sample in a study of cytomegalovirus exposure and HLA in healthy donors. Libraries were prepared by immunoSEQ multiplex PCR; TCRdb keeps only in-frame clonotypes and omits some of them. The sample lists some 140,000 clones; 70% to 90% were seen once. Material: PBMCs. The receptor set was obtained from a human donor in good health. CDR3s leave out the opening cysteine and the closing phenylalanine or tryptophan. Fields, in order: V gene, J gene, CDR3 protein.

>TRBV7-9|TRBJ1-1
ASSSRGTGQTEAF
>TRBV7-9|TRBJ2-7
ASSPRDNPYEQY
>TRBV18|TRBJ2-1
ASSRGLANNEQF
>TRBV4-1|TRBJ1-2
ASSQTLWQDRYYGYT
>TRBV11-2|TRBJ2-2
ASSLESLAGVTGELF
>TRBV7-9|TRBJ1-1
ASSLTGTEAF
>TRBV6-5|TRBJ2-7
ASSYASGDYEQY
>TRBV2|TRBJ2-7
ASRLETGFIVPYEQY
>TRBV28|TRBJ2-7
ASTQNLGSRSHEQY
>TRBV27|TRBJ2-7
ASSFQGSSYEQY
>TRBV2|TRBJ1-2
ASLLSQGESNYGYT
>TRBV7-9|TRBJ2-1
ASSIAGVYNEQF
>TRBV10-1|TRBJ2-1
ASSSGTSGKGEQF
>TRBV5-1|TRBJ1-4
ASSLEGAQANEKLF
>TRBV11-1|TRBJ2-2
ASRPKGLAGVGELF
>TRBV27|TRBJ2-1
ASSTRTSGRRNEQF
>TRBV11-1|TRBJ1-1
ASSFVTVGGNTEAF
>TRBV5-1|TRBJ2-7
ASSLDRNEQY
>TRBV6-1|TRBJ2-1
ASSPVAEAEQF